This T cell receptor (beta chain) was profiled in a study of PD-L1 blockade in urothelial cancer. Study summary: From 0 to 3 prior chemotherapy regimens had been given to the patients. At 3 weeks after treatment start (second dose) and again at 6 weeks, blood was analyzed. Blood gave a median approximately 150,000 T cells.

This table comes from immunoSEQ multiplex PCR, and its TCRdb copy is limited to in-frame clones, with some not included. The sample has about 130,000 clones, more than 70% seen once; the top ten hold roughly 2.6%. Sample time point: peripheral blood 6 weeks after treatment start. The CDR3 has 15 amino acids. The germline V gene has CDR1 LNHDA and CDR2 SQIVND (reference sequence). Trimming shortened V by 4 bases and J by 6 bases, and 18 bases separated the two germline ends. The source was PBMCs, collected around atezolizumab (anti-PD-L1) treatment. The clonotype originates from a man aged 50-59 years with urothelial cancer. V gene TRBV19 combines with J gene TRBJ1-2; perhaps TRBD1 as D (5 bases). The CDR3 bases are TGTGCCAGTAGTAAGACAGCCGGAACTTACAATGGCTACACCTTC. Its protein product is CASSKTAGTYNGYTF. Full variable domain (missing parts from reference TRBV19 and TRBJ1-2): DGGITQSPKYLFRKEGQNVTLSCEQNLNHDAMYWYRQDPGQGLRLIYYSQIVNDFQKGDIAEGYSVSREKKESFPLTVTSAQKNPTAFYLCASSKTAGTYNGYTFGSGTRLTVV.